This T cell receptor (beta chain) was identified in a study of shared clonotypes between healthy human individuals. Across the whole study: Participating donors consisted of two women and a few men aged 18 to 49.

Per germline, CDR1 MNHEY and CDR2 SMNVEV (reference sequence). The CDR3 is 16 residues long. V lost 5 bases to trimming and J lost 3 bases; unmatched junction nucleotides: 11. Produced via immunoSEQ multiplex PCR; TCRdb's table is partial and in-frame only. This table has hundreds of thousands of clones, about 95% appearing once. Positive CCR7 selection of CD45RO-negative cells yielded the naive CD8 cells, and terminally differentiated effector memory CD45RA+ cells were excluded. This sequence was found in a woman in her twenties or thirties in good health. The gene calls are TRBV27 and TRBJ2-7; 9 bases fit TRBD2. Input material: naive CD8+ T cells sorted from blood. The CDR3 reads CASSPKTSGYNYEQYF. CDR3 DNA sequence: TGTGCCAGCAGTCCCAAGACTAGCGGATATAACTACGAGCAGTACTTC.